This TCR beta chain is from a study of OX40 agonist ivuxolimab in advanced cancers. On the study more broadly: Ivuxolimab, which is an agonistic anti-OX40 (CD134) antibody, was administered to the patients.

The repertoire was sequenced with immunoSEQ multiplex PCR; TCRdb's copy has only in-frame clones and lacks some. In the table there are about 64,000 clones, roughly 80% of which are singletons. V lost 1 base to trimming and J lost 4 bases, with 10 bases between them. The germline gives CDR1 LGHNA, CDR2 YSLEER. This CDR3 region has 14 residues. As concerns this clone: Its antigen is as yet unknown.

General observations from the study: Researchers did not determine the expanded peripheral T cells' antigen specificity.

The gene calls are TRBV4-3 and TRBJ1-2; D unclear. The clonotype was recovered from an adult with an advanced solid tumor such as melanoma, head and neck, liver or kidney cancer. The starting material was CD4+ or CD8+ T cells sorted from blood, obtained in a trial of the OX40 agonist ivuxolimab. The CDR3 sequence: CASSQAVQAYGYTF. The CDR3 DNA reads as TGCGCCAGCAGCCAAGCCGTTCAGGCCTATGGCTACACCTTC.